The T cell receptor (beta chain) under discussion was sequenced for a study of graft-versus-host responses after intestinal transplantation. Study outcomes and limitations: Allografts of one patient group, those with graft-donor T cell macrochimerism, had high graft-versus-host to host-versus-graft clonal ratios.

As concerns this clone: Its target is unknown.

This CDR3 has 12 residues. Germline assignment: CDR1 ENHRY and CDR2 SYGVKD. The V end lost 6 bases, the J end lost 3 bases, and 9 bases lay between the germline ends. The data were produced by immunoSEQ multiplex PCR, yet TCRdb's version contains in-frame clones alone and is incomplete. Of roughly 30,000 clones in the sample, around 85% are singletons; the top ten hold around 20%. The sample was unstimulated CD8+ T cells sorted from spleen or lymph node cells, taken before intestinal transplant. The receptor comes from a human donor who received an intestinal transplant. V and J are TRBV10-3 and TRBJ2-7; TRBD1 is a possible D gene (5 bases). The CDR3 DNA follows: TGTGCCATCAGCCAAGGGGTCTACGAGCAGTACTTC. Its protein product is CAISQGVYEQYF.